This T cell receptor beta chain was identified in a study of blood T cells in healthy people across ages. The second PCR ran roughly 6 to 12 cycles with a sample-barcoded 5' primer and J-beta primers. Every cDNA was tagged by a template-switch adaptor with 12 random nucleotides. MiXCR, applied by TCRdb to the 5' RACE reads, yields one record per CDR3 protein. The sample yields about 1,400,000 distinct CDR3 sequences, almost 60% seen once. On this clonotype: What it binds is not known.

Study observations and caveats: Naive and antigen-experienced cells could not be conclusively compared, given unsorted PBMCs. A greater number of naive CD4+ cells and higher diversity distinguished long-lived donors from aged donors.

Total RNA, at least 5 micrograms per sample, came from PBMCs. The sequence derives from a man between 18 and 35 years old in good health. The sequenced sample was blood.

The CDR3 DNA reads TGTGCCAGCAGCTGGCGCGACGGGGGCAGTCTCACAGATACGCAGTATTTT. It specifies CASSWRDGGSLTDTQYF. This sequence joins TRBV5-6 and TRBJ2-3, with D possibly being TRBD1 or TRBD2 (6 bases each). The CDR3 loop spans 17 amino acids. V lost 3 bases and J 2 bases, leaving 19 bases between the germline ends. Per germline, CDR1 SGHDT and CDR2 YYEEEE.